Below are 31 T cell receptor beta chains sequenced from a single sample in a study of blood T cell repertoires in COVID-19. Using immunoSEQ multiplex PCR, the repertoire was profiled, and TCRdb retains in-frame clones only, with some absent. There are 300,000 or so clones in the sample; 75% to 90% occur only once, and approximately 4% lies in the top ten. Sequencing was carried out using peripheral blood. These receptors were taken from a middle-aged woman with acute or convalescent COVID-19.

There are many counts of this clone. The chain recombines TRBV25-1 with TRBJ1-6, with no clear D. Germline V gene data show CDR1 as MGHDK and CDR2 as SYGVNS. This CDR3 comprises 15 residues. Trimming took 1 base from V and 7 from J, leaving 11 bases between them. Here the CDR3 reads CASSEFAGGNSPLHF. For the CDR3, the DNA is TGTGCCAGCAGTGAATTCGCAGGAGGGAATTCACCCCTCCACTTT. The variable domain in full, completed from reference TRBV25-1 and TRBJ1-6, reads EADIYQTPRYLVIGTGKKITLECSQTMGHDKMYWYQQDPGMELHLIHYSYGVNSTEKGDLSSESTVSRIRTEHFPLTLESARPSHTSQYLCASSEFAGGNSPLHFGNGTRLTVT.

The CDR3 reads CASSLDRSGTTQFF. CDR3 DNA sequence: TGTGCCAGCAGCTTAGATCGATCCGGGACTACGCAGTTCTTC. J is TRBJ2-1 and V is TRBV11-2; 7 bases align to TRBD2. The ends lost 0 bases at V and 12 bases at J; junction bases unmatched: 8. Germline V gives CDR1 SGHAT, CDR2 FQNNGV. This CDR3 is built from 14 residues.

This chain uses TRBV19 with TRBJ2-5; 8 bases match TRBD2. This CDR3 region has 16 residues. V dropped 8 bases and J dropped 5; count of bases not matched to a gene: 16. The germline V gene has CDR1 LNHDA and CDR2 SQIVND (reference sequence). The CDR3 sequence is CASCTRYGGGPETQYF. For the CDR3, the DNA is TGTGCCAGTTGTACCCGTTACGGGGGGGGGCCGGAGACCCAGTACTTC. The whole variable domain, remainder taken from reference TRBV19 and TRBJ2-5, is DGGITQSPKYLFRKEGQNVTLSCEQNLNHDAMYWYRQDPGQGLRLIYYSQIVNDFQKGDIAEGYSVSREKKESFPLTVTSAQKNPTAFYLCASCTRYGGGPETQYFGPGTRLLVL.

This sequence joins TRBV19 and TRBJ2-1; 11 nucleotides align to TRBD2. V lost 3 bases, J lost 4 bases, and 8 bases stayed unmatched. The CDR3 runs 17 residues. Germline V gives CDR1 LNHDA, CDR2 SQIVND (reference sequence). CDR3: CASSMGLAGGQYNEQFF. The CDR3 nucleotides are TGTGCCAGTAGTATGGGGCTAGCGGGGGGCCAGTACAATGAGCAGTTCTTC.

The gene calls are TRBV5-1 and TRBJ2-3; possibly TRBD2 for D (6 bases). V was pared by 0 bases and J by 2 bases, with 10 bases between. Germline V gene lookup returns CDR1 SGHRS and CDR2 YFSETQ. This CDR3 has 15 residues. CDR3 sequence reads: CASSLGGRPTDTQYF. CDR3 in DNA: TGCGCCAGCAGCTTGGGGGGGAGGCCCACAGATACGCAGTATTTT.

The CDR3 nucleotides read TGTGCCAGCAGCCCGAGGGACACGACTAACTATGGCTACACCTTC. It is translated as CASSPRDTTNYGYTF. The gene calls are TRBV9 and TRBJ1-2, with D perhaps TRBD1 (6 bases). Per germline, CDR1 SGDLS and CDR2 YYNGEE. V dropped 4 bases and J dropped 0 bases, with 13 bases sitting between them. The CDR3 length is 15 residues.

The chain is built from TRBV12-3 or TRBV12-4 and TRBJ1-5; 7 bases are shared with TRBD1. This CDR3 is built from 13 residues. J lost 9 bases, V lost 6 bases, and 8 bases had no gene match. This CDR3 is CASRRQGAAPQHF. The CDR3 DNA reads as TGTGCCAGCAGGAGACAGGGCGCAGCGCCCCAGCATTTT.

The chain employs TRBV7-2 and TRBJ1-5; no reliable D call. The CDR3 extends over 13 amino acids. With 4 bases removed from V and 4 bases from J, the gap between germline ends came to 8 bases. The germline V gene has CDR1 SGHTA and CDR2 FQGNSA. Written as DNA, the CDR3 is TGTGCCAGCAGCTCACACCCTAATCAGCCCCAGCATTTT. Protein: CASSSHPNQPQHF. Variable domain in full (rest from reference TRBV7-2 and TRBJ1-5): GAGVSQSPSNKVTEKGKDVELRCDPISGHTALYWYRQSLGQGLEFLIYFQGNSAPDKSGLPSDRFSAERTGGSVSTLTIQRTQQEDSAVYLCASSSHPNQPQHFGDGTRLSIL.

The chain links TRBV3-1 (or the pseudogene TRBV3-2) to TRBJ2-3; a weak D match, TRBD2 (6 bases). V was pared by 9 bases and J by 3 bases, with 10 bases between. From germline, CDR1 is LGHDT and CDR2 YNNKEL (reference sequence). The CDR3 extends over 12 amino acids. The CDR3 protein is CASSGLTDTQYF. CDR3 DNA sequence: TGTGCCAGTTCCGGACTAACAGATACGCAGTATTTT.

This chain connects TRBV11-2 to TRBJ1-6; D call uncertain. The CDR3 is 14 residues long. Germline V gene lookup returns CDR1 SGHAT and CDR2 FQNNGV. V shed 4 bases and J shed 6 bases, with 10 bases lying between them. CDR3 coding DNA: TGTGCCAGCAGCTACACCCAGATTAATTCACCCCTCCACTTT. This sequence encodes CASSYTQINSPLHF.

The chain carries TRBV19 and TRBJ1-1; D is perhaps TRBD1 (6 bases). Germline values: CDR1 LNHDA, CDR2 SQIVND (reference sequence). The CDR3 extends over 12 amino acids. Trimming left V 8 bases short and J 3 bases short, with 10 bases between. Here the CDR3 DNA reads TGTGCCAGTCACAGGGTGTACACTGAAGCTTTCTTT. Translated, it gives CASHRVYTEAFF.

The CDR3 sequence is CASRVGDNQPQHF. CDR3 nucleotide sequence: TGTGCCAGCAGAGTCGGAGACAATCAGCCCCAGCATTTT. The rearrangement uses TRBV6-5 and TRBJ1-5; D is undetermined. Trimming took off 6 bases at V and 3 bases at J, with 9 bases between the two ends. The CDR3 totals 13 residues. Germline loops: CDR1 MNHEY, CDR2 SVGAGI.

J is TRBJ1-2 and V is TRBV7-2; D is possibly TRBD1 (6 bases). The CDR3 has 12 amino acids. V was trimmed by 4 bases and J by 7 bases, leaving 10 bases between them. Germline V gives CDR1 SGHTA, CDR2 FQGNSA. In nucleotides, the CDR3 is TGTGCCAGCAGCTCAGACAGGATTGGCTACACCTTC. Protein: CASSSDRIGYTF.

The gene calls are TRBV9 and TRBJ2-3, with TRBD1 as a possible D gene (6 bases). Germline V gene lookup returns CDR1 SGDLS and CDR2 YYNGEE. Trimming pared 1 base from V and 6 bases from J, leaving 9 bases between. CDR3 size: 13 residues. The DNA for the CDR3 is TGTGCCAGCAGCGTATTGAGGGGGGATACGCAGTATTTT. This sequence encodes CASSVLRGDTQYF.

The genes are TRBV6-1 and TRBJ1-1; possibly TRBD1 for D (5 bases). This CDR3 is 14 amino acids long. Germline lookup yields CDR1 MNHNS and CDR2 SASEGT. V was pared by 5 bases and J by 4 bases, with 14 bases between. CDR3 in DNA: TGTGCCAGCAGTTATGGGGGACTGGGCACTGAAGCTTTCTTT. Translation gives CASSYGGLGTEAFF.

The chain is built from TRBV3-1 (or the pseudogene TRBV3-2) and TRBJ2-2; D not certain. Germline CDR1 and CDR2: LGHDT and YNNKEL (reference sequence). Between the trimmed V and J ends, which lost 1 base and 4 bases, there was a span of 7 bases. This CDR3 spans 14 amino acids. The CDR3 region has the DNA TGTGCCAGCAGCCAAGGTCCGAGCACCGGGGAGCTGTTTTTT. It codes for CASSQGPSTGELFF.

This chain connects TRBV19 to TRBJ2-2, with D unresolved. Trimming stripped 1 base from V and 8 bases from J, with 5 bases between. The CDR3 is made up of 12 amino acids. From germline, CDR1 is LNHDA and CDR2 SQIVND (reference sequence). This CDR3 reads CASSIGPGELFF. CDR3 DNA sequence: TGTGCCAGTAGTATAGGTCCAGGGGAGCTGTTTTTT.

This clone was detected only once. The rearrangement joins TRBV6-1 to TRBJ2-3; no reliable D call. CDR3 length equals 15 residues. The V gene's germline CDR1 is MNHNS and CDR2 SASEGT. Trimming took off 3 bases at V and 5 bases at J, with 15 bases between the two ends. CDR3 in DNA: TGTGCCAGCAGTGATAGTAACCTCCTCGGAGATACGCAGTATTTT. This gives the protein CASSDSNLLGDTQYF.

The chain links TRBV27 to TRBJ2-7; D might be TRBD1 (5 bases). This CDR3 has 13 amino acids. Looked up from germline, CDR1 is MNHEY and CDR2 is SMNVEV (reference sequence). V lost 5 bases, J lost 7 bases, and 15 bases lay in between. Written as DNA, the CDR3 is TGTGCCAGCAGTACGTACCAGGGCTATGAGCAGTACGTC. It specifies CASSTYQGYEQYV.

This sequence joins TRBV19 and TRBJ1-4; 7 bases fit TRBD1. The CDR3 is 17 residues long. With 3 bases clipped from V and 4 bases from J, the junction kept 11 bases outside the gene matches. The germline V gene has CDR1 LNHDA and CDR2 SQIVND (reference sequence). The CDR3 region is CASSIFAWDSHNEKLFF. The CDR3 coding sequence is TGTGCCAGTAGTATTTTCGCGTGGGACAGCCATAATGAAAAACTGTTTTTT. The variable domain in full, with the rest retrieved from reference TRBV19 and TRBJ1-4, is DGGITQSPKYLFRKEGQNVTLSCEQNLNHDAMYWYRQDPGQGLRLIYYSQIVNDFQKGDIAEGYSVSREKKESFPLTVTSAQKNPTAFYLCASSIFAWDSHNEKLFFGSGTQLSVL.

CDR3 amino acids: CAWSPGHRGGNEKLFF. The CDR3 DNA reads TGTGCCTGGAGCCCGGGACATCGGGGGGGGAATGAAAAACTGTTTTTT. The rearrangement uses TRBV30 and TRBJ1-4, with D tentatively TRBD1 (6 bases). The CDR3 has 16 residues. Trimming cost V 3 bases and J 5 bases, with 19 bases left between them. Germline-derived CDR1 and CDR2 are GTSNPN and SVGIG (reference sequence).

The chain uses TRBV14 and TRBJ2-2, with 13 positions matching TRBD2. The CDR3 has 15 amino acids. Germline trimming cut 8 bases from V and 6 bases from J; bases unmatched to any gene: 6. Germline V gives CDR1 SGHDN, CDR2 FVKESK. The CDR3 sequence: CASGGTSGVAGELFF. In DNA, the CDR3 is TGTGCCAGCGGAGGGACTAGCGGGGTCGCCGGGGAGCTGTTTTTT.

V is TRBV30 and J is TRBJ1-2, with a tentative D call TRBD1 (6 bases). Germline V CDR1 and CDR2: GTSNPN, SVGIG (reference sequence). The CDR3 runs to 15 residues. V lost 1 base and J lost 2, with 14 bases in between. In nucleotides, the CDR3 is TGTGCCTGGAGTGGGGGGCAGGGAAGAAACTATGGCTACACCTTC. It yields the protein CAWSGGQGRNYGYTF.

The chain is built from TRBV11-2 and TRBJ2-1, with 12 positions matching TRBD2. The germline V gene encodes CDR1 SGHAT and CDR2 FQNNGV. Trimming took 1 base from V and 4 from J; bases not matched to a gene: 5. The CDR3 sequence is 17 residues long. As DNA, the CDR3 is TGTGCCAGCAGCTTAGGGGTCCTAGCGGGGGGGTACAATGAGCAGTTCTTC. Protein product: CASSLGVLAGGYNEQFF.

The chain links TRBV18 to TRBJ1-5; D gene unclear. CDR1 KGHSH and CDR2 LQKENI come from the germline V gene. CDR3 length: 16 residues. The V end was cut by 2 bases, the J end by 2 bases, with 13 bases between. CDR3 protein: CASSPSDSKGNQPQHF. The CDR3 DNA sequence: TGTGCCAGCTCACCAAGCGATTCCAAGGGCAATCAGCCCCAGCATTTT.

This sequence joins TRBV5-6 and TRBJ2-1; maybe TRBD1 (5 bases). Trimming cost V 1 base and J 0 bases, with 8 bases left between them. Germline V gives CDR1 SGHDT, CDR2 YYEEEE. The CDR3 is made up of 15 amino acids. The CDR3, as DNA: TGTGCCAGCAGCTTGCAGGGAAGCTCCTACAATGAGCAGTTCTTC. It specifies CASSLQGSSYNEQFF.

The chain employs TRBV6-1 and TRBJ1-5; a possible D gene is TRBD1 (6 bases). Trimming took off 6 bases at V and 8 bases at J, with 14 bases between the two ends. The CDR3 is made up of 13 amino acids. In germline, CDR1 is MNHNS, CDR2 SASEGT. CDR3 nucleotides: TGTGCCAGCAGCAGGACAGCCGACGAGCCCCAGCATTTT. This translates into CASSRTADEPQHF.

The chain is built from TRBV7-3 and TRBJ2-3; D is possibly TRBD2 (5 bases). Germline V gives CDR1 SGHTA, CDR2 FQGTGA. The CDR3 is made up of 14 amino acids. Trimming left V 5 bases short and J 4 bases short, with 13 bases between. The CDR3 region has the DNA TGTGCCAGCAGCCTGCTGGGGAGTGCAGATACGCAGTATTTT. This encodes CASSLLGSADTQYF.

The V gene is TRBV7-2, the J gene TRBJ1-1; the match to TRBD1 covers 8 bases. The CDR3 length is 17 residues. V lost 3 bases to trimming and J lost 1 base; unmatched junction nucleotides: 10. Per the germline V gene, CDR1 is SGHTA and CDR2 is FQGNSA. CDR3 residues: CASSFLPGGVGNTEAFF. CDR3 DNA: TGTGCCAGCAGCTTTTTGCCAGGGGGCGTTGGGAACACTGAAGCTTTCTTT.

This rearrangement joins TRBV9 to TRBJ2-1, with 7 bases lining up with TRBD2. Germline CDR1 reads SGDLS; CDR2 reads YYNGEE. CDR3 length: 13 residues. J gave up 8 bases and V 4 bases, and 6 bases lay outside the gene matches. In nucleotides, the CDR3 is TGTGCCAGCAGCCCCCGGGCGGGGGATGAGCAGTTCTTC. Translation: CASSPRAGDEQFF.

In DNA form, the CDR3 reads TGTGCCAGCAGTTCAGGGCTCGGAAACACCATATATTTT. The encoded protein is CASSSGLGNTIYF. The chain links TRBV27 to TRBJ1-3; D perhaps matches TRBD1 (5 bases). In germline, CDR1 is MNHEY, CDR2 SMNVEV (reference sequence). CDR3 size: 13 residues. The V end was cut by 4 bases, the J end by 4 bases, with 8 bases between.